The 12 T cell receptor beta chains below were found in one sample sequenced in a study of blood T cell repertoires in COVID-19. Method: immunoSEQ multiplex PCR; TCRdb's copy keeps in-frame clones and lacks some. The sample carries fewer than 500,000 clones, more than 65% recorded once. The sample consisted of peripheral blood. All receptors come from a human donor with acute or convalescent COVID-19. The donor label of this sample is uncertain.

This clone came up once. The chain is built from TRBV4-2 and TRBJ2-7; possible D gene TRBD2, 6 bases. CDR3 length equals 16 residues. V was cut by 4 bases and J by 0 bases, with 16 bases left in between. CDR1 is LGHNA and CDR2 is YNFKEQ in the germline V gene. The CDR3 protein is CASSPAGSGTSYEQYF. The CDR3, as DNA: TGTGCCAGCAGCCCCGCGGGGAGCGGTACCTCCTACGAGCAGTACTTC.

The rearrangement links TRBV5-4 to TRBJ2-2, with a tentative D call TRBD2 (6 bases). Germline V gene lookup returns CDR1 SGHNT and CDR2 YYREEE (reference sequence). The CDR3 extends over 16 amino acids. V was clipped by 4 bases and J by 1 base, with 14 bases between them. CDR3 bases: TGTGCCAGCAGCCACGGCCGACTAGAGAACACCGGGGAGCTGTTTTTT. Protein product: CASSHGRLENTGELFF.

The chain is built from TRBV6-5 and TRBJ1-5; 9 positions match TRBD1. Germline CDR1 is MNHEY and CDR2 is SVGAGI. J lost 7 bases, V lost 6 bases, and 7 bases had no gene match. This CDR3 contains 14 residues. The CDR3 DNA reads as TGTGCCAGCAGGTGGGGACAGGGTGAGCAGCCCCAGCATTTT. Its translation: CASRWGQGEQPQHF.

This clone was observed a handful of times. The chain carries TRBV3-1 (or the pseudogene TRBV3-2) and TRBJ2-7; 9 bases align to TRBD2. This CDR3 contains 15 residues. CDR1 LGHDT and CDR2 YNNKEL come from the germline V gene (reference sequence). Losses at the gene ends were 4 bases for V and 2 bases for J; bases not matched to a gene: 6. The CDR3 loop reads CASSPIAGVTYEQYF. In DNA, the CDR3 is TGTGCCAGCAGCCCTATAGCGGGAGTCACCTACGAGCAGTACTTC.

In this sample, this clone turned up a few times. V and J are TRBV18 and TRBJ2-2; 8 bases match TRBD1. The CDR3 extends over 16 amino acids. Germline V gives CDR1 KGHSH, CDR2 LQKENI. J gave up 3 bases and V 3 bases, and 6 bases lay outside the gene matches. The chain's CDR3 is CASSPPGQEYTGELFF. The CDR3 DNA is TGTGCCAGCTCACCCCCGGGACAGGAGTACACCGGGGAGCTGTTTTTT. Full variable domain (remainder filled in from reference TRBV18 and TRBJ2-2): NAGVMQNPRHLVRRRGQEARLRCSPMKGHSHVYWYRQLPEEGLKFMVYLQKENIIDESGMPKERFSAEFPKEGPSILRIQQVVRGDSAAYFCASSPPGQEYTGELFFGEGSRLTVL.

The chain uses TRBV28 and TRBJ1-2; possible D gene TRBD1, 6 bases. The germline V gene encodes CDR1 MDHEN and CDR2 SYDVKM. Trimming took 7 bases from V and 0 from J, leaving 18 bases between them. The CDR3 totals 16 residues. CDR3 in DNA: TGTGCCAGCACTAGGGGACCGACAGGCACTAACTATGGCTACACCTTC. Amino acid sequence: CASTRGPTGTNYGYTF.

The chain carries TRBV6-5 and TRBJ1-5, with 7 bases fitting TRBD1. V lost 8 bases to trimming and J lost 2 bases; unmatched junction nucleotides: 3. Germline values: CDR1 MNHEY, CDR2 SVGAGI. There are 13 residues in the CDR3. The CDR3 DNA reads TGTGCCAGCGACGACAGGGGCAATCAGCCCCAGCATTTT. This codes for CASDDRGNQPQHF.

The chain is built from TRBV12-3 or TRBV12-4 and TRBJ1-2; maybe TRBD1 (5 bases). Trimming removed 4 bases from V and 7 bases from J, with 13 bases in between. The CDR3 is 13 residues long. The CDR3 protein is CASSSRDWGGYTF. The CDR3 nucleotides are TGTGCCAGCAGTTCAAGGGACTGGGGTGGCTACACCTTC.

The genes are TRBV13 and TRBJ1-1; a weak D match, TRBD1 (5 bases). V was pared by 5 bases and J by 4 bases, with 14 bases between. The CDR3 consists of 14 residues. Germline lookup yields CDR1 PRHDT and CDR2 FYEKMQ (reference sequence). The chain's CDR3 is CASSKTRVSTEAFF. CDR3 in DNA: TGTGCCAGCAGCAAAACCAGGGTGAGCACTGAAGCTTTCTTT. Based on the CDR3 plus reference TRBV13 and TRBJ1-1, the full variable domain is AAGVIQSPRHLIKEKRETATLKCYPIPRHDTVYWYQQGPGQDPQFLISFYEKMQSDKGSIPDRFSAQQFSDYHSELNMSSLELGDSALYFCASSKTRVSTEAFFGQGTRLTVV.

The sample holds a few counts of this clone. V and J are TRBV16 and TRBJ1-5; D not resolved. The CDR3 is 14 amino acids. Germline V gene data show CDR1 as KGHSY and CDR2 as FQNENV. With 4 bases removed from V and 4 bases from J, the gap between germline ends came to 11 bases. As DNA, the CDR3 is TGTGCCAGCAGCCTGAGGGTGGGGAATCAGCCCCAGCATTTT. This encodes CASSLRVGNQPQHF.

This chain uses TRBV18 with TRBJ2-1, with a weak D call TRBD2 (5 bases). CDR3 length equals 14 residues. The germline V and J ends were trimmed by 3 bases and 6 bases, with 12 bases remaining between them. The germline CDR1 and CDR2 sequences are KGHSH and LQKENI. The CDR3 nucleotides are TGTGCCAGCTCACCCCAGTTCAGCGGCAATGAGCAGTTCTTC. It encodes CASSPQFSGNEQFF. The full variable domain, in which reference TRBV18 and TRBJ2-1 provide the parts outside the CDR3, is NAGVMQNPRHLVRRRGQEARLRCSPMKGHSHVYWYRQLPEEGLKFMVYLQKENIIDESGMPKERFSAEFPKEGPSILRIQQVVRGDSAAYFCASSPQFSGNEQFFGPGTRLTVL.

The table lists this clone with a count of one. V is TRBV7-2 and J is TRBJ2-2; TRBD2 matches at 7 bases. The CDR3 consists of 14 residues. Germline loops: CDR1 SGHTA, CDR2 FQGNSA. The V gene end was trimmed by 7 bases and the J gene end by 7 bases; junction bases not matched to a gene: 9. In nucleotides, the CDR3 is TGTGCCAGCACACCGTGGGAGGGGAGCGGGGAGCTGTTTTTT. It translates to CASTPWEGSGELFF.